These T cell receptor beta chains were read from a single sample in a study of OX40 agonist ivuxolimab in advanced cancers. Assay: immunoSEQ multiplex PCR; the TCRdb copy retains only in-frame clones and omits some. The profile shows 85,000 to 95,000 clones, roughly nine tenths of them singletons. This material consisted of CD4+ or CD8+ T cells sorted from blood, taken in a trial of the OX40 agonist ivuxolimab. All receptors derive from an adult with an advanced solid tumor such as melanoma, head and neck, liver or kidney cancer. The CDR3 runs from the conserved cysteine through the conserved F or W. The D gene is left open where the match is weak. The size field is filled for only some rows; it gives once, few, many or a size class.

J gene,clone size,V gene,D gene,CDR3 protein,CDR3 DNA
TRBJ1-2,NA,TRBV7-2,NA,CASGTRDNRRGYTF,TGTGCCAGCGGGACCCGGGACAATCGTCGAGGCTACACCTTC
TRBJ1-5,NA,TRBV7-3,NA,CASSPGGNQPQHF,TGTGCCAGCAGCCCCGGGGGCAATCAGCCCCAGCATTTT
TRBJ1-5,NA,TRBV7-8,NA,CASSLVTGNNQPQHF,TGTGCCAGCAGCTTAGTTACAGGAAACAATCAGCCCCAGCATTTT
TRBJ2-7,NA,TRBV7-9,TRBD1,CASSPLGRDRGYEQYF,TGTGCCAGCTCACCCCTAGGCCGGGACAGGGGCTACGAGCAGTACTTC
TRBJ1-2,once,TRBV7-2,NA,CASSSPPATMSYTF,TGTGCCAGCAGCTCCCCCCCTGCAACTATGAGCTACACCTTC
TRBJ1-5,few,TRBV15,TRBD1,CATSPDRVNQPQHF,TGTGCCACCTCCCCGGACAGGGTGAATCAGCCCCAGCATTTT
TRBJ1-4,NA,TRBV9,NA,CASSVAGGTEKLFF,TGTGCCAGCAGCGTCGCGGGGGGCACTGAAAAACTGTTTTTT
TRBJ2-7,NA,TRBV7-9,TRBD2,CASSLGTSGTYF,TGTGCCAGCAGCTTAGGAACTAGCGGGACGTACTTC
TRBJ2-1,NA,TRBV25-1,NA,CASSELAASYNEQFF,TGTGCCAGCAGTGAATTGGCAGCCTCCTACAATGAGCAGTTCTTC
TRBJ1-4,NA,TRBV18,NA,CASSRTGSNEKLFF,TGTGCCAGCTCACGGACTGGGAGTAATGAAAAACTGTTTTTT
TRBJ1-1,NA,TRBV29-1,TRBD1,CSAPSRDRREAFF,TGCAGCGCCCCGAGCCGGGACAGGCGAGAAGCTTTCTTT
TRBJ1-1,NA,TRBV2,TRBD1,CASSLGTGQAFF,TGTGCCAGCAGTCTTGGGACAGGGCAAGCTTTCTTT
TRBJ2-2,NA,TRBV2,NA,CASRASANTGELFF,TGTGCCAGCAGAGCGAGCGCGAACACCGGGGAGCTGTTTTTT
TRBJ1-4,NA,TRBV14,NA,CASSQRGGYGEKLFF,TGTGCCAGCAGCCAAAGAGGGGGATACGGTGAAAAACTGTTTTTT
TRBJ2-3,NA,TRBV7-9,TRBD1,CASSPGTGPISSTDTQYF,TGTGCCAGCAGTCCCGGGACAGGGCCCATTTCGAGCACAGATACGCAGTATTTT
TRBJ2-3,NA,TRBV27,TRBD1,CASRMGQITDTQYF,TGTGCCAGCAGGATGGGACAGATAACAGATACGCAGTATTTT
TRBJ2-7,NA,TRBV5-4,NA,CASSLWLRTLRSGDEQYF,TGTGCCAGCAGCTTGTGGCTTCGGACGTTGAGATCTGGGGACGAGCAGTACTTC
TRBJ2-1,NA,TRBV27,TRBD1,CASSLQGTVFGNEQFF,TGTGCCAGCAGTTTACAGGGGACAGTCTTTGGGAATGAGCAGTTCTTC
TRBJ2-7,NA,TRBV4-2,NA,CASSTDPSEAYEQYF,TGTGCCAGCAGCACAGACCCTTCCGAGGCCTACGAGCAGTACTTC
TRBJ1-1,NA,TRBV7-9,NA,CASSSRGKLNTEAFF,TGTGCCAGCAGCTCTAGGGGCAAACTGAACACTGAAGCTTTCTTT
TRBJ1-5,NA,TRBV19,TRBD1,CASSMFGQGANQPQHF,TGTGCCAGTAGTATGTTCGGGCAGGGGGCAAATCAGCCCCAGCATTTT
TRBJ1-1,NA,TRBV14,NA,CASSLSGAAAFF,TGTGCCAGCAGCCTCTCCGGCGCAGCGGCTTTCTTT
TRBJ1-4,NA,TRBV30,NA,CAWGLQGGNEKLFF,TGTGCCTGGGGTCTACAGGGAGGGAATGAAAAACTGTTTTTT
TRBJ2-1,once,TRBV7-6,NA,CASSSDRFYNEQFF,TGTGCCAGCAGCTCCGACAGATTCTACAATGAGCAGTTCTTC
TRBJ2-1,NA,TRBV14,TRBD2,CASSRRTSGRAQEGEQFF,TGTGCCAGCAGCCGCCGGACTAGCGGGAGGGCGCAGGAGGGTGAGCAGTTCTTC
TRBJ2-7,once,TRBV30,TRBD2,CAWIRGGQEQYF,TGTGCCTGGATTCGGGGGGGCCAGGAGCAGTACTTC
TRBJ2-1,few,TRBV5-1,NA,CASSQSGAPYNEQFF,TGCGCCAGCAGCCAAAGCGGAGCTCCCTACAATGAGCAGTTCTTC
TRBJ1-2,once,TRBV5-6,NA,CASSLRMGANYGYTF,TGTGCCAGCAGCTTGAGGATGGGTGCCAACTATGGCTACACCTTC
TRBJ2-1,NA,TRBV28,NA,CASSLDPGNNEQFF,TGTGCCAGCAGTTTAGATCCGGGAAACAATGAGCAGTTCTTC
TRBJ1-4,NA,TRBV6-1,NA,CASRRGGNEKLFF,TGTGCCAGCAGACGGGGTGGTAATGAAAAACTGTTTTTT
TRBJ2-3,NA,TRBV13,TRBD2,CASGTSGRAEDTDTQYF,TGTGCCAGCGGGACTAGCGGGAGGGCCGAGGACACAGATACGCAGTATTTT
TRBJ1-2,NA,TRBV29-1,NA,CSFRGDGYTF,TGCAGCTTCAGGGGAGATGGCTACACCTTC
TRBJ2-6,NA,TRBV11-2,NA,CASSLPGSGANVLTF,TGTGCCAGCAGCTTACCCGGGTCTGGGGCCAACGTCCTGACTTTC
TRBJ2-3,NA,TRBV7-2,TRBD2,CASTTPRSSGNTDTQYF,TGTGCCAGCACCACCCCCCGTTCTAGCGGAAACACAGATACGCAGTATTTT
TRBJ2-6,NA,TRBV10-3,NA,CASRGESGANVLTF,TGTGCCTCCCGTGGGGAGTCCGGGGCCAACGTCCTGACTTTC
TRBJ1-6,NA,TRBV7-8,NA,CASSLGPVSSPLHF,TGTGCCAGCAGCTTAGGGCCCGTAAGTTCACCCCTCCACTTT
TRBJ1-5,NA,TRBV4-3,NA,CASSQDLAGRDPQHF,TGCGCCAGCAGCCAAGATCTCGCGGGTCGGGACCCCCAGCATTTT
TRBJ1-5,NA,TRBV5-6,NA,CASSLGRGRSNQPQHF,TGTGCCAGCAGCTTGGGTAGGGGTAGGAGCAATCAGCCCCAGCATTTT
TRBJ2-3,NA,TRBV9,TRBD2,CASSAERGGGTDTQYF,TGTGCCAGCAGCGCGGAACGGGGGGGTGGCACAGATACGCAGTATTTT
TRBJ1-2,NA,TRBV27,NA,CASSLTGHGYGYTF,TGTGCCAGCAGTTTAACAGGTCATGGCTATGGCTACACCTTC
TRBJ1-6,few,TRBV6-4,NA,CASRNHLRGYNSPLHF,TGTGCCAGCAGGAACCATTTGAGGGGCTATAATTCACCCCTCCACTTT
TRBJ1-2,NA,TRBV27,NA,CASSLHPRAGYTF,TGTGCCAGCAGTTTACATCCCAGGGCTGGCTACACCTTC
TRBJ2-3,NA,TRBV9,NA,CASSPQGSTDTQYF,TGTGCCAGCAGCCCACAAGGAAGTACAGATACGCAGTATTTT
TRBJ2-5,NA,TRBV6-5,TRBD1,CASSPGQGRETQYF,TGTGCCAGCAGCCCGGGACAGGGAAGGGAGACCCAGTACTTC
TRBJ2-1,NA,TRBV19,TRBD2,CASTSSGDYNEQFF,TGTGCCAGTACTTCTAGCGGGGATTACAATGAGCAGTTCTTC
TRBJ1-1,NA,TRBV29-1,NA,CSVGEGPSGTEAFF,TGCAGCGTTGGGGAGGGGCCCTCAGGCACTGAAGCTTTCTTT
TRBJ2-2,NA,TRBV5-4,NA,CASSVPAGNGELFF,TGTGCCAGCAGCGTTCCCGCGGGGAACGGGGAGCTGTTTTTT
TRBJ2-2,NA,TRBV27,NA,CASSFTTGELFF,TGTGCCAGCAGTTTTACGACCGGGGAGCTGTTTTTT
TRBJ2-2,NA,TRBV5-4,TRBD1,CASSLWDRNTGELFF,TGTGCCAGCAGCTTGTGGGACAGAAACACCGGGGAGCTGTTTTTT
TRBJ1-1,NA,TRBV29-1,NA,CSARGSFEAFF,TGCAGCGCCCGAGGCTCGTTTGAAGCTTTCTTT
TRBJ1-1,NA,TRBV2,NA,CASSVEGMNTEAFF,TGTGCCAGCAGTGTAGAAGGCATGAACACTGAAGCTTTCTTT
TRBJ2-1,NA,TRBV9,NA,CASSVAEGSYNEQFF,TGTGCCAGCAGCGTAGCCGAGGGGTCCTACAATGAGCAGTTCTTC
TRBJ2-5,NA,TRBV30,NA,CAWSFGPPETQYF,TGTGCCTGGAGTTTTGGGCCGCCTGAGACCCAGTACTTC
TRBJ1-1,NA,TRBV19,NA,CATRSETEAFF,TGTGCCACAAGATCAGAAACTGAAGCTTTCTTT
TRBJ2-3,NA,TRBV7-9,TRBD2,CASRSGLAGVGDTQYF,TGTGCCAGCAGATCTGGACTAGCGGGAGTCGGAGATACGCAGTATTTT
TRBJ2-2,NA,TRBV5-5,NA,CASTSGPTTGELFF,TGTGCCAGCACCTCGGGACCGACCACCGGGGAGCTGTTTTTT
TRBJ1-5,NA,TRBV7-9,TRBD1,CASSRQGYSNQPQHF,TGTGCCAGCAGCCGACAGGGATATAGCAATCAGCCCCAGCATTTT
TRBJ1-3,NA,TRBV4-3,NA,CASSQVADTIYF,TGCGCCAGCAGCCAAGTCGCGGACACCATATATTTT
TRBJ2-3,NA,TRBV5-4,NA,CASSPEVAYTDTQYF,TGTGCCAGCAGCCCAGAGGTCGCGTACACAGATACGCAGTATTTT